This T cell receptor (beta chain) was recovered during a study of beta chain features in type 1 diabetes. Study-level points and caveats: Type 1 diabetes patients showed fewer insertions and more deletions at VDJ junctions.

Concerning this clone: As yet, its antigen is unknown.

Of the isolated RNA, all was reverse transcribed, and so the sequenced material was expressed TCRB transcripts. Measured with immunoSEQ multiplex PCR; TCRdb has only the in-frame clones, and not every one. The table lists more than 300,000 clones, roughly 8% of them singletons. All of the sorted populations showed purity greater than 95%. Sequencing was done on a sample of central memory CD4+ T cells from blood. The sequence was obtained from a woman under 30 in good health.

CDR3 residues: CASSHGPTDTQYF. In nucleotides, the CDR3 is TGTGCCAGCAGCCACGGTCCCACAGATACGCAGTATTTT. V usage is TRBV16 and J usage is TRBJ2-3; D unresolved. CDR3 length: 13 residues. The V end lost 3 bases, the J end lost 2 bases, and 6 bases lay between the germline ends. Germline CDR1 and CDR2: KGHSY and FQNENV.